The following is a T cell receptor (beta chain) sequence with its context. The treatment: over 15 received Ad26.COV2.S at low or high dose, single or two shots; several received placebo; per-sample allocation not given. Sampling was done on day 63 after the first vaccine or placebo injection. Based in Boston, the donor was an adult of 18-55 years. Its platform was an Ad26 vector, and its expressed antigen was Wuhan-strain SARS-CoV-2 spike. Some clones are missing from TCRdb's copy, which holds only in-frame ones; the method was immunoSEQ multiplex PCR. The sample contains 300,000 to 400,000 clones, about nine tenths of which appear only once. Germline V gene lookup returns CDR1 SGHTA and CDR2 FQGNSA. The CDR3 is made up of 13 amino acids. J lost 8 bases, V lost 5 bases, and 8 bases had no gene match. The data stem from a study of Ad26.COV2.S vaccination and SARS-CoV-2 variants. Study-wide context: A participant enrolled in the COV1001 Ad26.COV2.S trial arm provided the sample.

This TCR was sampled from a person aged 18-65 years who received the Ad26.COV2.S COVID-19 vaccine or a placebo. The input for sequencing was peripheral blood, taken in a trial of Ad26.COV2.S vaccine versus placebo. This chain connects TRBV7-2 to TRBJ1-2; 7 positions match TRBD1. The CDR3 region is CASSLDREGGYTF. The CDR3 bases are TGTGCCAGCAGCCTTGACAGGGAAGGAGGCTACACCTTC.